These 3 T cell receptor beta chains were all obtained from the same sample, sequenced in a study of blood T cells in healthy people across ages. A second PCR, run for about 6 to 12 cycles, used a sample-barcoded 5' primer plus a J-beta primer mix. TCRdb processed the 5' RACE reads anew with MiXCR; each CDR3 protein has one entry. The sample records around 1,100,000 distinct CDR3 sequences, roughly two fifths being singletons. Input material: blood. The origin of the receptors is a man in his late teens or twenties in good health.

This clonotype was detected only a few times. The J gene is TRBJ2-3, the V gene TRBV29-1; 10 bases are a match to TRBD2. V dropped 5 bases and J dropped 4; count of bases not matched to a gene: 3. This CDR3 is 13 amino acids long. Germline CDR1 is SQVTM and CDR2 is ANQGSEA. CDR3 DNA: TGCAGCGTTCGGACTAGCGGTGCAGATACGCAGTATTTT. This gives the protein CSVRTSGADTQYF.

This clonotype was seen a few times. The J gene is TRBJ1-2, the V gene TRBV12-3 or TRBV12-4; 7 bases line up with TRBD1. The CDR3 loop spans 14 amino acids. The J segment lost 4 bases and the V segment lost 5 bases, leaving 7 bases of the junction unmatched. In DNA, the CDR3 is TGTGCCAGCAGTCCCTCGGGACAGCCCTATGGCTACACCTTC. It specifies CASSPSGQPYGYTF.

This clonotype appeared a few times. This rearrangement joins TRBV12-3 or TRBV12-4 to TRBJ1-1; no reliable D call. V lost 7 bases to trimming and J lost 1 base, with 10 bases between them. CDR3 length equals 13 residues. The CDR3 coding sequence is TGTGCCAGCAATAGGGAGAGGAACACTGAAGCTTTCTTT. Amino acid sequence: CASNRERNTEAFF.